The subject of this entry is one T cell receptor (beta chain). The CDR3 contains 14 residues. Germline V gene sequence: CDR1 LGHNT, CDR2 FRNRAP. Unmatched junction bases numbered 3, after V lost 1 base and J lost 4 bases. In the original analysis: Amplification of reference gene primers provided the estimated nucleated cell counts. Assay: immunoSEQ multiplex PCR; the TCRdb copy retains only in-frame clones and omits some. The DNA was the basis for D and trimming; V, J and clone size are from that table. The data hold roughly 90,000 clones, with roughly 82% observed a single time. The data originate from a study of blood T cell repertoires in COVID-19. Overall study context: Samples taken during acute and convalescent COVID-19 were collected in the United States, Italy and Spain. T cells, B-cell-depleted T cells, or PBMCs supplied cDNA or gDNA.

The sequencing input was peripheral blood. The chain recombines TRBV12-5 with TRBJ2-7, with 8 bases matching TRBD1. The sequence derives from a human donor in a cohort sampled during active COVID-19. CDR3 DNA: TGTGCTAGTGGTTTGGGACAGGGGCCTTACGAGCAGTACTTC. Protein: CASGLGQGPYEQYF.